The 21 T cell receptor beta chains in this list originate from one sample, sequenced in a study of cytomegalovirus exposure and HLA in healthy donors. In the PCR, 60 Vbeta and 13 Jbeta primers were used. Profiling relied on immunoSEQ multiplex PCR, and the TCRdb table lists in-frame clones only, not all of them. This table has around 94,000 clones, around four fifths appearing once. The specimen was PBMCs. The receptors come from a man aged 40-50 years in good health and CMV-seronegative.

The CDR3 bases are TGTGCCAGCAGTCCCTACCAGGGGACAGGGCTTTATATGGTTCAGCCCCAGCATTTT. Translated, it gives CASSPYQGTGLYMVQPQHF. V and J are TRBV27 and TRBJ1-5; 9 nucleotides line up with TRBD1. Losses at the gene ends were 5 bases for V and 6 bases for J; bases not matched to a gene: 20. Germline CDR1 and CDR2: MNHEY and SMNVEV (reference sequence). The CDR3 runs to 19 residues.

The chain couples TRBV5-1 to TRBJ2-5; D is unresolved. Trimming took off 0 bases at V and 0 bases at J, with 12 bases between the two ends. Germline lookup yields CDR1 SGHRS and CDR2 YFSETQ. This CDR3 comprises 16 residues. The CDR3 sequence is CASSLGRRSDQETQYF. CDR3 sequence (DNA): TGCGCCAGCAGCTTGGGTAGGCGGAGCGACCAAGAGACCCAGTACTTC.

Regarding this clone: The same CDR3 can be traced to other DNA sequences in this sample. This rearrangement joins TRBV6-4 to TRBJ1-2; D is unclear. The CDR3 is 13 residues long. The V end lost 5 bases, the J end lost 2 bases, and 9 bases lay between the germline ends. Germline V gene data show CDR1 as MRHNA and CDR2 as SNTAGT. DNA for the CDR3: TGTGCCAGCAGTCGCGGCCTCAACTATGGCTACACCTTC. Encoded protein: CASSRGLNYGYTF.

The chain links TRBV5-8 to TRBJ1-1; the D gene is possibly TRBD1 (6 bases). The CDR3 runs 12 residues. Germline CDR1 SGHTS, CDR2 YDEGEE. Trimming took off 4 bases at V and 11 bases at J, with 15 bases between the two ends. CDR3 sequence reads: CASSLGQPDAFF. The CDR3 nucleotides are TGTGCCAGCAGCCTAGGACAGCCCGATGCTTTCTTT.

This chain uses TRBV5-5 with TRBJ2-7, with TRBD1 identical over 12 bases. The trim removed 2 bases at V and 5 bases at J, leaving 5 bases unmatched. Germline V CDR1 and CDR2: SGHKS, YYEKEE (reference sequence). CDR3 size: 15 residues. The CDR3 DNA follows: TGTGCCAGCAGCTTTAGTGGGACAGGGGGCCACGAGCAGTACTTC. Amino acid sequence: CASSFSGTGGHEQYF.

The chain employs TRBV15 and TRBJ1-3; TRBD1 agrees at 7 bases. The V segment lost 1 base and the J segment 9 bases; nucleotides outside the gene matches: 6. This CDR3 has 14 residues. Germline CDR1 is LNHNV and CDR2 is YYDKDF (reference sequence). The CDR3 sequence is CATSRVRQGGTIYF. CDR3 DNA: TGTGCCACCAGCAGAGTCCGACAGGGTGGCACCATATATTTT.

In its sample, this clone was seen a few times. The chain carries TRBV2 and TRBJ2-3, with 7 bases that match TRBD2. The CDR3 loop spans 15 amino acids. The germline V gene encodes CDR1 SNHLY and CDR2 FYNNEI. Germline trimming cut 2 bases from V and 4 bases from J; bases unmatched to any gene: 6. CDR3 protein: CASSERLAASDTQYF. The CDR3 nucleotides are TGTGCCAGCAGTGAAAGGCTAGCGGCTTCAGATACGCAGTATTTT.

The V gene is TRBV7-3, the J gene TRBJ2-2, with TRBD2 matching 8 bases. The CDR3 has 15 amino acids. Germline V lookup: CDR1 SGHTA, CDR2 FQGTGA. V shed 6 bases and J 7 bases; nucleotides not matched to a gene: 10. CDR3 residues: CASSSIGGAGGELFF. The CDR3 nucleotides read TGTGCCAGCAGTAGCATCGGGGGGGCCGGCGGGGAGCTGTTTTTT.

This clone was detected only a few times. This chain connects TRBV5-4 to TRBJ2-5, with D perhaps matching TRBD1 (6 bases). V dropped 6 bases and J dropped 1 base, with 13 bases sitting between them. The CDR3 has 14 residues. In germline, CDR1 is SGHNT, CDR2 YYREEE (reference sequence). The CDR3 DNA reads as TGTGCCAGCACCTCTCTACAGGGCCAAGAGACCCAGTACTTC. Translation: CASTSLQGQETQYF.

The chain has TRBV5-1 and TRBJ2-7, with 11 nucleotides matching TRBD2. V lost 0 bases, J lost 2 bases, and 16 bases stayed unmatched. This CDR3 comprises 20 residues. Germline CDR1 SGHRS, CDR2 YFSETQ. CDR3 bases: TGCGCCAGCAGCTTGGGTCGTCTAGCGGGGGGTGGGACAACTGCCTACGAGCAGTACTTC. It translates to CASSLGRLAGGGTTAYEQYF.

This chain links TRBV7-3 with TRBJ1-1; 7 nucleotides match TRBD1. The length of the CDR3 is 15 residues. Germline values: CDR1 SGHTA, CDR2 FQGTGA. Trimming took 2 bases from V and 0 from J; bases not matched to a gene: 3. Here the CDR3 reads CASSLGGQLNTEAFF. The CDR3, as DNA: TGTGCCAGCAGCTTAGGGGGACAGCTGAACACTGAAGCTTTCTTT.

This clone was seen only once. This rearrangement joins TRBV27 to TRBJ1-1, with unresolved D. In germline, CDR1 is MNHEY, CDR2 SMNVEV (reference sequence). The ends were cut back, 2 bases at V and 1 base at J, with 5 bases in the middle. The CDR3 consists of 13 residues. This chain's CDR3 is CASSLLPNTEAFF. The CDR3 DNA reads TGTGCCAGCAGTTTACTCCCGAACACTGAAGCTTTCTTT.

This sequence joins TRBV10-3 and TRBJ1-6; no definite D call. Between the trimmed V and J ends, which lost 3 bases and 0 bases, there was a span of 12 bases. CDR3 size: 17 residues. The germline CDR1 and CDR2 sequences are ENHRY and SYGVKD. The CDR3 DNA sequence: TGTGCCATCAGTGAACGGGGAGGGCCCTCCTATAATTCACCCCTCCACTTT. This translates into CAISERGGPSYNSPLHF.

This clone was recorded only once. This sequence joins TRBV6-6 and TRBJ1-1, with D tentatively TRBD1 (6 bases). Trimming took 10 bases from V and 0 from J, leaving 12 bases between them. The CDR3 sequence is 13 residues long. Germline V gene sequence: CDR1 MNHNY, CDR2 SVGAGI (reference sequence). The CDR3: CATTQGLNTEAFF. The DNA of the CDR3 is TGTGCCACCACACAGGGTTTGAACACTGAAGCTTTCTTT.

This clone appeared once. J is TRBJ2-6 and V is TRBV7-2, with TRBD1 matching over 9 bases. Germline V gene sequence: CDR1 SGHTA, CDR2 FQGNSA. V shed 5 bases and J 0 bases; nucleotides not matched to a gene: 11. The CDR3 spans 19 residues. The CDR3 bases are TGTGCCAGCAGCCCCAAGGGCCGGGACAGGGCCTCTGGGGCCAACGTCCTGACTTTC. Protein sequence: CASSPKGRDRASGANVLTF.

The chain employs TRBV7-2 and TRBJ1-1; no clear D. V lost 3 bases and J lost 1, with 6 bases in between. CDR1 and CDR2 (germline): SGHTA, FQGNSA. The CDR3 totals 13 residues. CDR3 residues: CASSFEWNTEAFF. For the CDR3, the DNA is TGTGCCAGCAGCTTTGAGTGGAACACTGAAGCTTTCTTT.

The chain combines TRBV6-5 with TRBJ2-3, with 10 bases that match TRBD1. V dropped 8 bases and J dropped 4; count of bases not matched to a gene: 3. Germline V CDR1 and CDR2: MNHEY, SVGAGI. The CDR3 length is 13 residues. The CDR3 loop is CASRTGGADTQYF. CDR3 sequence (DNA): TGTGCCAGCCGGACAGGGGGTGCAGATACGCAGTATTTT.

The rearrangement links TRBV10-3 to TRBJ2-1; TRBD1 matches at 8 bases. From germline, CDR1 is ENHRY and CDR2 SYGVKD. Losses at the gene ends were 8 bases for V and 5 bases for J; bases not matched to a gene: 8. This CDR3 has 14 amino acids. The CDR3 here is CAIRLDRVDNEQFF. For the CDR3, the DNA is TGTGCCATCCGCCTGGACAGGGTGGACAATGAGCAGTTCTTC.

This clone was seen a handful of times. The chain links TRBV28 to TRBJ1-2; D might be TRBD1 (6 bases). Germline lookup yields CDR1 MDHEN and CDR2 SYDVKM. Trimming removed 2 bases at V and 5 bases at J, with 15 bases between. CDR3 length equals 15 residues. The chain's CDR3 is CASSLPGTNRYGYTF. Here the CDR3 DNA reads TGTGCCAGCAGTTTACCAGGGACAAACCGGTATGGCTACACCTTC.

The CDR3 DNA follows: TGTGCCAGCAGTACCCCGGGACAGCCAGGTTCACCCCTCCACTTT. Its protein is CASSTPGQPGSPLHF. This chain links TRBV27 with TRBJ1-6, with 7 bases identical to TRBD1. The germline CDR1 and CDR2 sequences are MNHEY and SMNVEV (reference sequence). V gave up 5 bases and J gave up 9 bases; unmatched junction bases: 10. The CDR3 spans 15 residues.

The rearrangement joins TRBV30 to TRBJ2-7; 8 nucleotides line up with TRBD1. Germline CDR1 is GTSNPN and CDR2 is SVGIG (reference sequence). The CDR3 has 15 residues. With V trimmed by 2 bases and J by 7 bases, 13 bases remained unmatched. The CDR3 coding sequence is TGTGCCTGGAGTACCCAGGGGGCGGTCCGGGGGGAGCAGTACTTC. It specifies CAWSTQGAVRGEQYF.